This T cell receptor (beta chain) came from a study of blood T cell repertoires in COVID-19. Study-level information: Sources were T cells, B-cell-depleted T cells, or PBMCs; the material itself was cDNA or gDNA.

In the source study's methods: Estimates of nucleated cell counts were drawn from the amplification of reference gene primers. Generated by immunoSEQ multiplex PCR, the TCRdb table keeps only in-frame clones and is missing some. V, J and clone size are taken as reported in that table, and D and trimming were inferred from the DNA itself. The data show fewer than 250,000 clones, about 88% seen once. The CDR3 consists of 15 residues. V lost 3 bases to trimming and J lost 7 bases, with 19 bases between them. Germline assignment: CDR1 SGHVS and CDR2 FQNEAQ. V and J are TRBV7-8 and TRBJ2-7; D may be TRBD2 (6 bases). Sequencing was carried out using peripheral blood. The origin of this receptor is a woman aged 40 to 50 who had recovered from COVID-19. CDR3 amino acids: CASSFKEGRVREQYF. The CDR3 DNA sequence: TGTGCCAGCAGCTTTAAGGAGGGACGAGTAAGAGAGCAGTACTTC.